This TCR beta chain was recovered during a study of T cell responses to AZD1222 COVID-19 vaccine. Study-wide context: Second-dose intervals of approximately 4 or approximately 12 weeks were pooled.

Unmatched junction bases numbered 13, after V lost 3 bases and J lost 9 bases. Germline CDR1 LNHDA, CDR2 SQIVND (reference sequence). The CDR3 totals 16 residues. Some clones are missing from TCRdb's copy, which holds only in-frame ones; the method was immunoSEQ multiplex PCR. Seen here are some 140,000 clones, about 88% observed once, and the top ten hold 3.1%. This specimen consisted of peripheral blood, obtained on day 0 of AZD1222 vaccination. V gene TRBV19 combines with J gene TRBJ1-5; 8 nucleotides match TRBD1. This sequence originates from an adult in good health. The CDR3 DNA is TGTGCCAGTAGTATTTGGCGGCCAGGGGGCTTTGTGCCCCAGCATTTT. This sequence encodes CASSIWRPGGFVPQHF.